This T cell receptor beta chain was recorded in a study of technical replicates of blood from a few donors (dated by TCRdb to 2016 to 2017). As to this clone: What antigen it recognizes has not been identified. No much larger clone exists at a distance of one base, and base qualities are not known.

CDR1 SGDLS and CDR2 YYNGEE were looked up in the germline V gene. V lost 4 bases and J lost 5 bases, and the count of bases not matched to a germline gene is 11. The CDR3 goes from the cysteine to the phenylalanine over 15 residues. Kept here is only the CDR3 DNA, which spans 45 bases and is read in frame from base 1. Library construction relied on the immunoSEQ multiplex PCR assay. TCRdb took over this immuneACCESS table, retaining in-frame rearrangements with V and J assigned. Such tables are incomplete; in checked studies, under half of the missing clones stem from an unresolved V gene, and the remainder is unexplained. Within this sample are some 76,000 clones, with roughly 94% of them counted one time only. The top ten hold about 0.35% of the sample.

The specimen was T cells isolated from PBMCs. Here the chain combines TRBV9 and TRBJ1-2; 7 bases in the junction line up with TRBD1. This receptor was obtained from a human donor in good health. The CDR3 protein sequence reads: CASSPRTGVEYGYTF. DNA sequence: TGTGCCAGCAGCCCCCGCACAGGGGTTGAGTATGGCTACACCTTC.